The T cell receptor (beta chain) under discussion was sequenced for a study of blood T cells in healthy people across ages. A word on this clonotype: As yet, its antigen is unknown. One end of the junction is discordant with germline, which a read error may explain.

The authors extracted at least 5.5 micrograms of total RNA per sample. It was with a sample-barcoded 5' primer and a J-beta primer mix that a second PCR of about 6 to 11 cycles was run. All cDNA molecules were each tagged by a template-switch adaptor with 12 random nucleotides. MiXCR, run by TCRdb on the 5' RACE reads, gives a single entry per CDR3 protein. The sample contains about 800,000 distinct CDR3 sequences, 55% to 75% of which appear only once. CDR1 and CDR2 (germline): SQVTM, ANQGSEA. The CDR3 contains 14 residues. Study-level findings and limits: Naive T cell percentage strongly correlated with TCR beta diversity. Both higher diversity and more naive CD4+ cells marked long-lived donors when set against aged donors.

V is TRBV29-1 and J is TRBJ2-5; D may be TRBD1 or TRBD2 (5 bases each). The receptor's source is a man aged 25 to 45 in good health. Sequenced: blood. This CDR3 reads CSVVPRGRQEAQYF. CDR3 bases: TGCAGCGTTGTGCCGAGGGGACGCCAAGAGGCCCAGTACTTC.